The T cell receptor (beta chain) described here comes from a study of T cells after yellow fever vaccination. This clonotype was counted only a few times. Its target is not known. Study-wide findings and caveats: Weaker in magnitude, the secondary response showed a faster peak on day 5 versus 15. Few clonotypes appeared in both CD4 and CD8 compartments.

From the 5' RACE reads, TCRdb called clonotypes with MiXCR, one entry per CDR3 protein. The sample records under 700,000 distinct CDR3 sequences, about a sixth being singletons. This CDR3 is 13 amino acids long. The V end lost 7 bases, the J end lost 3 bases, and 9 bases lay between the germline ends. The TCR originated in a man between 18 and 35 years old who received the YFV17D yellow fever vaccine. This material consisted of PBMCs, taken about 5 days after the first yellow fever vaccination. The chain is built from TRBV12-3 or TRBV12-4 and TRBJ1-4; D is perhaps TRBD1 (5 bases). CDR3 coding DNA: TGTGCCAGCACAGGGAGGCCTAATGAAAAACTGTTTTTT. Translating it yields CASTGRPNEKLFF.